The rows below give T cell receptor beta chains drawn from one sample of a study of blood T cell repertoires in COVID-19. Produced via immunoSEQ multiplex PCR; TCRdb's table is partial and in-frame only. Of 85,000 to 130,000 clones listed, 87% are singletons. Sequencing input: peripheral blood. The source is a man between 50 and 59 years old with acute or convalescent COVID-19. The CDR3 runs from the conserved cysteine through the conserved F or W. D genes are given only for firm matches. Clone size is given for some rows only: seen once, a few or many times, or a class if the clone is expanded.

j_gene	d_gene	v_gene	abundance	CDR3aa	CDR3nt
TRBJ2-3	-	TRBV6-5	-	CASRFQGRPDTQYF	TGTGCCAGCAGATTCCAGGGGCGCCCAGATACGCAGTATTTT
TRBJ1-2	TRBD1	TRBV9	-	CASSARQGADGYTF	TGTGCCAGCAGCGCAAGACAGGGGGCGGATGGCTACACCTTC
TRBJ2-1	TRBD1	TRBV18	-	CASSLDRGRNEQFF	TGTGCCAGCTCCCTTGACAGGGGGCGCAATGAGCAGTTCTTC
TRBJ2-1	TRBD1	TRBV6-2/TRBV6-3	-	CASSFNVRGNEQFF	TGTGCCAGCAGTTTTAACGTCAGGGGGAATGAGCAGTTCTTC
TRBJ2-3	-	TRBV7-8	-	CASRGNKRTLVSTDTQYF	TGTGCCAGCAGGGGGAATAAAAGGACACTCGTGAGCACAGATACGCAGTATTTT
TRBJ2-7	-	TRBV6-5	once	CATEPRSGAYEQYF	TGTGCCACCGAACCTAGGTCCGGAGCCTACGAGCAGTACTTC
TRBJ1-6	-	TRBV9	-	CASSVGGSYNSPLHF	TGTGCCAGCAGCGTAGGAGGCTCCTATAATTCACCCCTCCACTTT
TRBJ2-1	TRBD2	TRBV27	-	CASGLVREGLNEQFF	TGTGCCAGCGGCCTAGTCCGGGAGGGCCTCAATGAGCAGTTCTTC
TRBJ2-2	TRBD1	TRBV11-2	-	CASSSNRAGTEAGELFF	TGTGCCAGCAGCTCAAACAGAGCCGGGACAGAGGCCGGGGAGCTGTTTTTT
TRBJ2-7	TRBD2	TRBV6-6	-	CASSSDSGGFSYEQYF	TGTGCCAGCAGCAGCGACAGCGGGGGATTCTCCTACGAGCAGTACTTC
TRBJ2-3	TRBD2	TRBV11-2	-	CASSSWRGGTDTQYF	TGTGCCAGCAGCTCCTGGCGGGGGGGGACAGATACGCAGTATTTT
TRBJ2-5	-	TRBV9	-	CASALTEGWETQYF	TGTGCCAGCGCTTTGACGGAGGGGTGGGAGACCCAGTACTTC
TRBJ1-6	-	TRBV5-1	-	CASSSSGREGNSPLHF	TGCGCCAGCAGCTCGTCGGGACGGGAGGGAAATTCACCCCTCCACTTT
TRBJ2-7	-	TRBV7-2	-	CASSLNAGSGLYF	TGTGCCAGCAGCTTAAATGCTGGGTCAGGCCTGTACTTC
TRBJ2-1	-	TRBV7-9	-	CASSRLEGGLYNEQFF	TGTGCCAGCAGCCGCCTAGAGGGCGGACTATACAATGAGCAGTTCTTC
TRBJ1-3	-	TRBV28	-	CASSPGGRRYSGNTIYF	TGTGCCAGCAGCCCCGGAGGTCGGCGGTACTCTGGAAACACCATATATTTT
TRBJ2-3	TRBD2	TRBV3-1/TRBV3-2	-	CASSFRLAGGTDTQYF	TGTGCCAGCAGCTTTCGACTAGCGGGAGGGACAGATACGCAGTATTTT
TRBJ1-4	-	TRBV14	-	CASSQDTGRNEKLFF	TGTGCCAGCAGCCAAGATACGGGGAGAAATGAAAAACTGTTTTTT
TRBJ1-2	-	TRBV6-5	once	CASSPPIGQPYGYTF	TGTGCCAGCAGTCCTCCGATAGGACAGCCCTATGGCTACACCTTC
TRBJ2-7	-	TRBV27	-	CASQGGGFYEQYF	TGTGCCAGCCAGGGGGGCGGATTCTACGAGCAGTACTTC
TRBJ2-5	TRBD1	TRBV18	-	CASSPRQGRETQYF	TGTGCCAGCTCACCCCGACAGGGTCGGGAGACCCAGTACTTC
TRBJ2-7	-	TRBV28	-	CASSFRYRGGNEQYF	TGTGCCAGCAGTTTTAGGTACCGCGGAGGTAACGAGCAGTACTTC
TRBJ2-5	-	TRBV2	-	CASSELNTGQETQYF	TGTGCCAGCAGTGAACTAAACACGGGGCAAGAGACCCAGTACTTC
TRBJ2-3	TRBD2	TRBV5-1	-	CASSLRGDPTSTDTQYF	TGCGCCAGCAGCTTGCGGGGGGACCCGACTAGCACAGATACGCAGTATTTT
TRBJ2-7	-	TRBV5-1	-	CASSLGAGDEQYF	TGCGCCAGCAGCTTGGGGGCAGGGGACGAGCAGTACTTC
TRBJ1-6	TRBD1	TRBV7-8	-	CASSPLGTGNSPLHF	TGTGCCAGCAGCCCCCTGGGGACAGGGAATTCACCCCTCCACTTT
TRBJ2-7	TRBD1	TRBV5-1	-	CASSSTGSSYEQYF	TGCGCCAGCAGCTCGACAGGGAGCTCCTACGAGCAGTACTTC
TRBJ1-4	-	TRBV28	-	CASSSVREKLFF	TGTGCCAGCAGTTCCGTCCGGGAAAAACTGTTTTTT
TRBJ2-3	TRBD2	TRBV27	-	CASSQLAGAGTDTQYF	TGTGCCAGCAGTCAACTAGCGGGAGCGGGCACAGATACGCAGTATTTT
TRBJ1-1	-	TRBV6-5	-	CASLAGEAFF	TGTGCCAGCCTCGCAGGTGAAGCTTTCTTT
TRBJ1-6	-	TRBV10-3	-	CAISESTDPNSPLHF	TGTGCCATCAGTGAGAGTACAGACCCTAATTCACCCCTCCACTTT
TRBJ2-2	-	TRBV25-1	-	CASMAGFSRSGELFF	TGTGCCAGCATGGCGGGGTTTTCAAGGTCCGGGGAGCTGTTTTTT
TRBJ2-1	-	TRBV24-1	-	CATSDWGGNYNEQFF	TGTGCCACCAGTGATTGGGGCGGAAATTACAATGAGCAGTTCTTC
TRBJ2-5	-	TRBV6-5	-	CASIRGETQYF	TGTGCCAGCATTAGGGGGGAGACCCAGTACTTC
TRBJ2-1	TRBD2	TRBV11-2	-	CASSVTSALEQFF	TGTGCCAGCAGCGTGACTAGCGCCCTAGAGCAGTTCTTC
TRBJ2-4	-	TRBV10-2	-	CASSEKLRGIQYF	TGCGCCAGCAGTGAGAAGTTACGGGGCATTCAGTACTTC
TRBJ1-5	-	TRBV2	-	CASRLTGNQPQHF	TGTGCCAGCAGGCTAACAGGGAATCAGCCCCAGCATTTT
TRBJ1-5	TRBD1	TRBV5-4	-	CASSSDRVGGNQPQHF	TGTGCCAGCAGCTCGGACAGGGTGGGAGGCAATCAGCCCCAGCATTTT
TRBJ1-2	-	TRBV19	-	CASSIPGTPYGYTF	TGTGCCAGTAGTATCCCCGGGACACCCTATGGCTACACCTTC
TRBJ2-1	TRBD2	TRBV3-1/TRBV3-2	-	CASSLTSGREQFF	TGTGCCAGCAGCCTTACTAGCGGGCGTGAGCAGTTCTTC
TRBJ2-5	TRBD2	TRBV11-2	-	CASSLLGLAGGQETQYF	TGTGCCAGCAGCTTACTCGGACTAGCGGGAGGCCAAGAGACCCAGTACTTC
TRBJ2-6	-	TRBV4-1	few	CASSQAVSGANVLTF	TGCGCCAGCAGCCAGGCCGTCTCTGGGGCCAACGTCCTGACTTTC
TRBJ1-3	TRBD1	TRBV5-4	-	CASSTTGERGNTIYF	TGTGCCAGCAGCACAACAGGGGAGAGAGGAAACACCATATATTTT
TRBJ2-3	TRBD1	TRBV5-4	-	CASSLDGTASTDTQYF	TGTGCCAGCAGCTTGGATGGGACAGCTAGCACAGATACGCAGTATTTT
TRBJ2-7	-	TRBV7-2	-	CASSPTPRIDYEQYF	TGTGCCAGCAGCCCGACTCCCAGAATTGACTACGAGCAGTACTTC
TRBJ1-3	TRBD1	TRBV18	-	CASSPLQGASGNTIYF	TGTGCCAGCTCACCACTCCAGGGGGCTTCTGGAAACACCATATATTTT
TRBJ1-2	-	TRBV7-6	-	CASSSRGGPTGYTF	TGTGCCAGCAGTTCGAGAGGGGGACCGACGGGCTACACCTTC
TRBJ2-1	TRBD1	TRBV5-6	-	CASSKHRGFKMNEQFF	TGTGCCAGCAGCAAACACAGGGGTTTCAAAATGAATGAGCAGTTCTTC
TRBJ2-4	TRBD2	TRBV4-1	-	CASSQGSGRANIQYF	TGCGCCAGCAGCCAAGGGAGCGGGAGGGCCAACATTCAGTACTTC
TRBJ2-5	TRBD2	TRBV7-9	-	CASSVTGTSGLETQYF	TGTGCCAGCAGCGTAACGGGGACTAGCGGGTTGGAGACCCAGTACTTC
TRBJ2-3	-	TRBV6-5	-	CASSLGGRTDTQYF	TGTGCCAGCAGTCTGGGGGGAAGGACAGATACGCAGTATTTT
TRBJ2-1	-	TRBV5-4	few	CASSQEVYNEQFF	TGTGCCAGCAGCCAGGAGGTATACAATGAGCAGTTCTTC
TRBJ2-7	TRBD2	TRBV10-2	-	CASSRTQREGLNEQYF	TGCGCCAGCAGTCGTACTCAGCGGGAGGGCCTGAACGAGCAGTACTTC